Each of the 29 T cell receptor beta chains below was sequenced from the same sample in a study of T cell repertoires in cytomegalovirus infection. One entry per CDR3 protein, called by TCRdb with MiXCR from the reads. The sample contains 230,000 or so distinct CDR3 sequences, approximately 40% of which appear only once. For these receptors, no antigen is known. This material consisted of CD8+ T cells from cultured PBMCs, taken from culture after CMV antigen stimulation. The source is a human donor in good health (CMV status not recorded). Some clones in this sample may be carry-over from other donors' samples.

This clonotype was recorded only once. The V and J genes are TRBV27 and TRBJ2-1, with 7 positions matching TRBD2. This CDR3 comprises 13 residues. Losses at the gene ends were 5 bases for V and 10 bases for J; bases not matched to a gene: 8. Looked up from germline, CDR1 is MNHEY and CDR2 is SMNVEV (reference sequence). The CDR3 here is CASSQGLGSEQFF. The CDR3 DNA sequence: TGTGCCAGCAGTCAAGGACTAGGGTCAGAGCAGTTCTTC.

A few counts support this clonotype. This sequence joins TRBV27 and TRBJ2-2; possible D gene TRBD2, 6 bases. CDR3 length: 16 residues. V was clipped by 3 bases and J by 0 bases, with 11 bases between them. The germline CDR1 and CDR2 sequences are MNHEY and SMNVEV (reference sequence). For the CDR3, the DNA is TGTGCCAGCAGTTTTCGGGAGCCATCGAACACCGGGGAGCTGTTTTTT. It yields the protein CASSFREPSNTGELFF.

This CDR3 is CASSRREIHNEQFF. For the CDR3, the DNA is TGTGCCAGTAGTAGGCGGGAGATCCACAATGAGCAGTTCTTC. The chain recombines TRBV19 with TRBJ2-1; 7 bases line up with TRBD2. CDR3 length equals 14 residues. Germline-derived CDR1 and CDR2 are LNHDA and SQIVND (reference sequence). The trim removed 4 bases at V and 5 bases at J, leaving 5 bases unmatched. The whole variable domain, filled in from reference TRBV19 and TRBJ2-1, reads DGGITQSPKYLFRKEGQNVTLSCEQNLNHDAMYWYRQDPGQGLRLIYYSQIVNDFQKGDIAEGYSVSREKKESFPLTVTSAQKNPTAFYLCASSRREIHNEQFFGPGTRLTVL.

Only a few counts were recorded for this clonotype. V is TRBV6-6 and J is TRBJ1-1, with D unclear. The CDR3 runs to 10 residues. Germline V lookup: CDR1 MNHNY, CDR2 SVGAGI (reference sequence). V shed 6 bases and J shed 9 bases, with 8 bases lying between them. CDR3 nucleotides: TGTGCCAGCAGCGAAGGAAAAGCTTTCTTT. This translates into CASSEGKAFF.

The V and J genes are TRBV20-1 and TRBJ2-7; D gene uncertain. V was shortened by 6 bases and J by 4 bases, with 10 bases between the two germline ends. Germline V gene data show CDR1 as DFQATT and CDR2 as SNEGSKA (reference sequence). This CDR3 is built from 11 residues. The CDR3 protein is CSAGEAYEQYF. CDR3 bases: TGCAGTGCCGGCGAGGCTTACGAGCAGTACTTC.

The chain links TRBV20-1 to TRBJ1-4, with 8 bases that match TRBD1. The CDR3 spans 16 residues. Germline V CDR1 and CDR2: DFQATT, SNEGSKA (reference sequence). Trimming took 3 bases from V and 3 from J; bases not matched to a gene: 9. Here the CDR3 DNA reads TGCAGTGCTAGCCTAAATCGACAGGGGCCTAATGAAAAACTGTTTTTT. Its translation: CSASLNRQGPNEKLFF.

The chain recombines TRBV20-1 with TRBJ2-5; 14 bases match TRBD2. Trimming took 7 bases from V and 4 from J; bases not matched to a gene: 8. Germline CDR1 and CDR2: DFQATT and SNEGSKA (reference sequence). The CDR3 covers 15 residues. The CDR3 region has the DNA TGCAGTGTTACAGTGACTAGCGGGAGGGGAGAGACCCAGTACTTC. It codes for CSVTVTSGRGETQYF.

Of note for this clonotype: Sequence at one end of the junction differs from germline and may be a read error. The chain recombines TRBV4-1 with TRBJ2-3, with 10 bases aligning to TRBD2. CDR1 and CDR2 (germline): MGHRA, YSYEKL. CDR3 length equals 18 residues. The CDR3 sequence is CASSHYIAGGLSTDTQYF. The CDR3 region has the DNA TGTGCCAGCAGCCATTACATAGCGGGGGGCCTTAGCACAGATACGCAGTATTTT.

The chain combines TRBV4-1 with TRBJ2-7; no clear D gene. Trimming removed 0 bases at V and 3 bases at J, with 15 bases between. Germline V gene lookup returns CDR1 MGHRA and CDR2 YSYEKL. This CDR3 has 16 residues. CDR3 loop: CASSQDWDLGNYEQYF. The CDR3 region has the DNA TGCGCCAGCAGCCAAGACTGGGATCTGGGGAACTACGAGCAGTACTTC.

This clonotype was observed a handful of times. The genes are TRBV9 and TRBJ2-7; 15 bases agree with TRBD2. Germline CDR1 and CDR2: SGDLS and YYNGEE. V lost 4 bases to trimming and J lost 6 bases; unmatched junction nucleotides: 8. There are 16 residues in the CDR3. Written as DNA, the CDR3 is TGTGCCAGCAGCCCGGGACTAGCGGGAGGTCAGAGCGAGCAGTACTTC. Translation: CASSPGLAGGQSEQYF.

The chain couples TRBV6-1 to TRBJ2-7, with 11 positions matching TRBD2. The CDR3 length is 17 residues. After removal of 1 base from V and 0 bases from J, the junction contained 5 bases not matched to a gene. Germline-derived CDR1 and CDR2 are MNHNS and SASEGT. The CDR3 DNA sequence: TGTGCCAGCAGTGAAGACTTGACTAGCGGGGACTCCTACGAGCAGTACTTC. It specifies CASSEDLTSGDSYEQYF.

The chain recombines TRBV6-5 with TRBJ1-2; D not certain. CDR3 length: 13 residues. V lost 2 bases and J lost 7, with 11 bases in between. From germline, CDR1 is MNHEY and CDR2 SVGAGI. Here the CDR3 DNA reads TGTGCCAGCAGTTACAGCCGTCCCGGTGGCTACACCTTC. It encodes CASSYSRPGGYTF.

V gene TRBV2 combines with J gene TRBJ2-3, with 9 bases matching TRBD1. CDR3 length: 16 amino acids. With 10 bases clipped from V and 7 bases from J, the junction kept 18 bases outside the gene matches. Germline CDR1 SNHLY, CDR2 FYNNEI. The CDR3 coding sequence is TGTGCCACCGGTGTACCCGACAGGGGGTCACGAAATACGCAGTATTTT. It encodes CATGVPDRGSRNTQYF.

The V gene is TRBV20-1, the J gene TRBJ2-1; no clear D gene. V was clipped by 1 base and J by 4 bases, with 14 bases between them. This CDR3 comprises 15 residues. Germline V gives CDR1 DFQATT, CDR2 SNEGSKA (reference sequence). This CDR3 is CSARVGNPNYNEQFF. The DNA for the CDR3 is TGCAGTGCTAGAGTGGGGAACCCCAATTACAATGAGCAGTTCTTC.

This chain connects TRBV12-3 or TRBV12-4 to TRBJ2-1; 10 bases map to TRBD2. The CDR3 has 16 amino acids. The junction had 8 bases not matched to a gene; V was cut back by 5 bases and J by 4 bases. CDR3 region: CASSPDSGGVYNEQFF. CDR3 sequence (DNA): TGTGCCAGCAGTCCCGACAGCGGGGGGGTGTACAATGAGCAGTTCTTC.

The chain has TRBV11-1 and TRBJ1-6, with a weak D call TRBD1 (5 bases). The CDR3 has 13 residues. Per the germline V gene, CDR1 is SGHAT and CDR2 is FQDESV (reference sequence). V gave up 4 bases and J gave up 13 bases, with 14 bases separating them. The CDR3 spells CASSSLGVYPLHF. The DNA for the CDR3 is TGTGCCAGCAGCTCACTAGGGGTCTACCCCCTCCACTTT.

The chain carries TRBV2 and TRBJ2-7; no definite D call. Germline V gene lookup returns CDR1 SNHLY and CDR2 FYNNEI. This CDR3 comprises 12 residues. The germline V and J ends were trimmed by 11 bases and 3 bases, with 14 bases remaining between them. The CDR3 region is CARRHGGYEQYF. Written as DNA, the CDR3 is TGTGCCCGCCGGCACGGTGGCTACGAGCAGTACTTC.

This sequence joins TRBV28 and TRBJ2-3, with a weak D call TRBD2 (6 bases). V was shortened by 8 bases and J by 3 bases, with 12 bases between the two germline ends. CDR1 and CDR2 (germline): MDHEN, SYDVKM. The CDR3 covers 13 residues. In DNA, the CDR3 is TGTGCCAGCGAGCTTGGGAGGACAGATACGCAGTATTTT. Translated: CASELGRTDTQYF.

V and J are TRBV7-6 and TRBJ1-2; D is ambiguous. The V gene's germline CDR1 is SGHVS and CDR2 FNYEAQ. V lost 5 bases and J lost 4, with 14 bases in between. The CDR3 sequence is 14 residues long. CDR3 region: CASSPGYSTYGYTF. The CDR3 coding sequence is TGTGCCAGCAGCCCCGGGTACAGCACCTATGGCTACACCTTC.

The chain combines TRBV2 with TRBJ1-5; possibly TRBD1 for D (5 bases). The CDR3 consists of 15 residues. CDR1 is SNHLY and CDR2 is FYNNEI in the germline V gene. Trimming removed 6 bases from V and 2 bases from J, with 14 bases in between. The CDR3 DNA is TGTGCCAGCAGGATGGACGAACAGGGCAATCAGCCCCAGCATTTT. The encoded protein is CASRMDEQGNQPQHF.

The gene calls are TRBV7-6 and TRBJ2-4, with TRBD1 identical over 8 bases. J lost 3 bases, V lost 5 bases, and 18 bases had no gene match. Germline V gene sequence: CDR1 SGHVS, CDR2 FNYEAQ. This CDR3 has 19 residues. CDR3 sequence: CASSPPPKTGDTLKNIQYF. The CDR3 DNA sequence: TGTGCCAGCAGCCCTCCACCCAAGACAGGGGATACCCTCAAAAACATTCAGTACTTC.

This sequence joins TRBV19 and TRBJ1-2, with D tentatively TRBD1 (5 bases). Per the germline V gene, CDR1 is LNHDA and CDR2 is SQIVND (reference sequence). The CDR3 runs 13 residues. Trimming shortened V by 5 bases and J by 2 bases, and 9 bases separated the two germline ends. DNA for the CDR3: TGTGCCAGTAGTTTCGACAGAAACTATGGCTACACCTTC. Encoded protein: CASSFDRNYGYTF. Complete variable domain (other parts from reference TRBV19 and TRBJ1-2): DGGITQSPKYLFRKEGQNVTLSCEQNLNHDAMYWYRQDPGQGLRLIYYSQIVNDFQKGDIAEGYSVSREKKESFPLTVTSAQKNPTAFYLCASSFDRNYGYTFGSGTRLTVV.

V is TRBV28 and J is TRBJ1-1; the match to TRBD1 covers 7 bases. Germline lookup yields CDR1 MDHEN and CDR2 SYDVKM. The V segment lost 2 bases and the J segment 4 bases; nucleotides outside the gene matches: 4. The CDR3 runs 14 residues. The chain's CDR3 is CASSLVGDSTEAFF. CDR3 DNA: TGTGCCAGCAGTTTAGTAGGGGACAGCACTGAAGCTTTCTTT.

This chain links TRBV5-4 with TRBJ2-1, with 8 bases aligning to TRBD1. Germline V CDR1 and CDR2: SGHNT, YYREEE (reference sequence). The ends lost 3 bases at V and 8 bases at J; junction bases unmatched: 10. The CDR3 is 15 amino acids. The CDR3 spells CASSSPHSTGDEQFF. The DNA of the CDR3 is TGTGCCAGCAGCTCGCCACATTCGACAGGGGATGAGCAGTTCTTC.

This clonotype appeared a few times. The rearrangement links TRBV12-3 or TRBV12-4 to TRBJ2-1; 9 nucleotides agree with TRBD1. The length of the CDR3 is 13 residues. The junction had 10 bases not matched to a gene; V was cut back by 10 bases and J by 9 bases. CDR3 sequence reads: CATGRDRASEQFF. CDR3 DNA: TGTGCCACCGGCCGGGACAGGGCGAGTGAGCAGTTCTTC.

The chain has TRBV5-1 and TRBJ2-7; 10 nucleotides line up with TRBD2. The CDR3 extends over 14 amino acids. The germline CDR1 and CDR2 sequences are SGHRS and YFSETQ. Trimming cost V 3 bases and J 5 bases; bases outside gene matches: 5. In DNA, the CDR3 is TGCGCCAGCAGCTCGACTAGCGGGTGGAACGAGCAGTACTTC. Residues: CASSSTSGWNEQYF.

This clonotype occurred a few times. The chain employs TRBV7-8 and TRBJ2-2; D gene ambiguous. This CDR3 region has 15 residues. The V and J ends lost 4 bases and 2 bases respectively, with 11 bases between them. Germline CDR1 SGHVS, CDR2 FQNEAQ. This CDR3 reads CASSSPVVNTGELFF. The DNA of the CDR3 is TGTGCCAGCAGCTCCCCCGTCGTTAACACCGGGGAGCTGTTTTTT.

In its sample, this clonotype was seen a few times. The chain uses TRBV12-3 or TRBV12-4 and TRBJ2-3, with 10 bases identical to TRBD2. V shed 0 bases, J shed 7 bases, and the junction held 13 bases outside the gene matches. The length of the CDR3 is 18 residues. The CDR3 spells CASSLALGILAGLHTQYF. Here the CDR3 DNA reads TGTGCCAGCAGTTTAGCGCTAGGTATACTAGCGGGGCTACATACGCAGTATTTT.

This CDR3 reads CARSSLWTVNTEAFF. Here the CDR3 DNA reads TGTGCCAGATCCAGCCTATGGACAGTGAACACTGAAGCTTTCTTT. This sequence joins TRBV27 and TRBJ1-1, with D perhaps TRBD1 (6 bases). CDR3 length equals 15 residues. The V gene's germline CDR1 is MNHEY and CDR2 SMNVEV (reference sequence). V was pared by 9 bases and J by 0 bases, with 17 bases between.